These 12 T cell receptor beta chains share one sample of origin, sequenced in a study of T cell responses to AZD1222 COVID-19 vaccine. The assay was immunoSEQ multiplex PCR, and TCRdb's table has in-frame clones only and misses some. The sample carries some 140,000 clones, about 92% recorded once. This specimen consisted of peripheral blood, obtained on day 0 of AZD1222 vaccination. Receptor source: an adult in good health.

This clone was seen once. This chain joins TRBV5-1 and TRBJ2-6; 9 bases line up with TRBD1. This CDR3 is 19 amino acids long. Per germline, CDR1 SGHRS and CDR2 YFSETQ. V gave up 4 bases and J gave up 0 bases; unmatched junction bases: 11. The CDR3 nucleotides are TGCGCCAGCAGCGCAGCCGGGACAGGGACCTTCTCTGGGGCCAACGTCCTGACTTTC. This encodes CASSAAGTGTFSGANVLTF.

The gene calls are TRBV6-4 and TRBJ2-2; TRBD2 matches 8 bases. Germline CDR1 is MRHNA and CDR2 is SNTAGT. The CDR3 loop spans 15 amino acids. After removal of 8 bases from V and 4 bases from J, the junction contained 9 bases not matched to a gene. The CDR3 region is CASLGLDKVTGELFF. DNA for the CDR3: TGTGCCAGCCTGGGACTAGATAAAGTCACCGGGGAGCTGTTTTTT.

The chain has TRBV28 and TRBJ1-1; D not certain. V was cut by 6 bases and J by 10 bases, with 12 bases left in between. The germline CDR1 and CDR2 sequences are MDHEN and SYDVKM. The CDR3 spans 11 residues. The CDR3 spells CASRTGPAAFF. The CDR3 bases are TGTGCCAGCAGGACGGGCCCGGCAGCTTTCTTT.

The rearrangement joins TRBV28 to TRBJ2-6, with TRBD1 as a possible D gene (6 bases). V was cut by 6 bases and J by 0 bases, with 24 bases left in between. This CDR3 spans 20 amino acids. Germline V gene data show CDR1 as MDHEN and CDR2 as SYDVKM. CDR3 bases: TGTGCCAGCAGCCGCATGCAGGGGCTTCGTGCTTTCTCTGGGGCCAACGTCCTGACTTTC. As protein: CASSRMQGLRAFSGANVLTF.

The rearrangement links TRBV24-1 to TRBJ1-2; a possible D gene is TRBD1 (6 bases). Germline loops: CDR1 KGHDR, CDR2 SFDVKD. The CDR3 contains 14 residues. The V gene lost 3 bases and the J gene lost 3 bases, with 10 bases spanning the gap. CDR3 protein: CATSDGGRDYGYTF. The CDR3 DNA is TGTGCCACCAGTGATGGGGGGCGGGACTATGGCTACACCTTC.

The V call is TRBV7-6, the J call TRBJ1-3; 7 positions agree with TRBD1. The germline V gene encodes CDR1 SGHVS and CDR2 FNYEAQ. The V and J ends lost 5 bases and 1 base, in that order; junction bases with no gene match: 20. The CDR3 extends over 20 amino acids. CDR3 sequence reads: CASSTSTATRDSPSGNTIYF. CDR3 nucleotide sequence: TGTGCCAGCAGCACCTCTACGGCGACCCGGGACAGTCCATCTGGAAACACCATATATTTT.

The V call is TRBV18, the J call TRBJ1-1; D remains unclear. CDR3 length: 15 residues. Germline-derived CDR1 and CDR2 are KGHSH and LQKENI. The V gene lost 5 bases and the J gene lost 1 base, with 14 bases spanning the gap. In DNA, the CDR3 is TGTGCCAGCTCAGTACGGACGGAGAAGAACACTGAAGCTTTCTTT. It encodes CASSVRTEKNTEAFF.

The V gene is TRBV4-2, the J gene TRBJ2-7; 9 nucleotides agree with TRBD2. The germline gives CDR1 LGHNA, CDR2 YNFKEQ. Trimming removed 5 bases from V and 4 bases from J; junction bases left unmatched: 12. The CDR3 length is 16 residues. The CDR3 bases are TGTGCCAGCAGCAAATACGGTTCTAGCGGGACGTACGAGCAGTACTTC. This encodes CASSKYGSSGTYEQYF.

This clone turned up a few times. The CDR3 reads CAKPGQGDGYTF. The CDR3 DNA is TGTGCCAAACCGGGACAGGGAGATGGCTACACCTTC. The gene calls are TRBV2 and TRBJ1-2; 9 bases agree with TRBD1. The germline CDR1 and CDR2 sequences are SNHLY and FYNNEI. This CDR3 is 12 amino acids long. Trimming removed 10 bases from V and 6 bases from J; junction bases left unmatched: 6.

J is TRBJ2-3 and V is TRBV19; TRBD2 is a possible D gene (6 bases). V lost 7 bases, J lost 3 bases, and 14 bases lay in between. The CDR3 length is 14 residues. Germline-derived CDR1 and CDR2 are LNHDA and SQIVND (reference sequence). Here the CDR3 reads CASKGGGMTDTQYF. The CDR3 region has the DNA TGTGCCAGTAAAGGTGGAGGGATGACAGATACGCAGTATTTT.

The chain uses TRBV19 and TRBJ2-5; D not certain. V lost 9 bases and J lost 0, with 11 bases in between. CDR3 length: 13 residues. CDR1 is LNHDA and CDR2 is SQIVND in the germline V gene (reference sequence). DNA for the CDR3: TGTGCCAGCGGACGGCGGTACCAAGAGACCCAGTACTTC. It codes for CASGRRYQETQYF.

V usage is TRBV6-5 and J usage is TRBJ2-3; D remains ambiguous. Deletions cut 6 bases from V and 0 bases from J, with 4 bases between. CDR3 size: 12 residues. Germline V lookup: CDR1 MNHEY, CDR2 SVGAGI. The CDR3 bases are TGTGCCAGCAGGTATAGCACAGATACGCAGTATTTT. It specifies CASRYSTDTQYF.